The clone carrying this T cell receptor beta chain appeared many times. These data are taken from a study of Graves' ophthalmopathy and Graves' hyperthyroidism. Study details: At initial diagnosis, peripheral blood was obtained, and this preceded any treatment.

This CDR3 spans 14 amino acids. V trimming: 3 bases; J trimming: 4 bases; junction bases outside the gene matches: 3. The germline CDR1 and CDR2 sequences are MNHEY and SVGAGI. Amplification from RNA transcripts yielded the TCR beta CDR3 regions. Investigators did first-round RT-PCR with HTBI primers, then second-round multiplex PCR. TCRdb reprocessed the multiplex PCR reads via MiXCR and lists one record per CDR3 protein. This sample yields 300,000 or so distinct CDR3 sequences, of which 15% to 20% are seen a single time; 12% belongs to the top ten. A duration under 3 months, NOSPECS ≥4, CAS ≥3 and moderate-to-severe activity characterized the donors with ophthalmopathy. Exclusion criteria comprised other autoimmune diseases, uncontrolled infections, pregnancy or lactation in patients.

The TCR was taken from an adult man with Graves' ophthalmopathy. The source material was peripheral blood. This chain joins TRBV6-5 and TRBJ1-1; 9 nucleotides align to TRBD1. The CDR3 is CASSYGTGSTEAFF. The CDR3 nucleotides read TGTGCCAGCAGTTATGGGACAGGGTCCACTGAAGCTTTCTTT.